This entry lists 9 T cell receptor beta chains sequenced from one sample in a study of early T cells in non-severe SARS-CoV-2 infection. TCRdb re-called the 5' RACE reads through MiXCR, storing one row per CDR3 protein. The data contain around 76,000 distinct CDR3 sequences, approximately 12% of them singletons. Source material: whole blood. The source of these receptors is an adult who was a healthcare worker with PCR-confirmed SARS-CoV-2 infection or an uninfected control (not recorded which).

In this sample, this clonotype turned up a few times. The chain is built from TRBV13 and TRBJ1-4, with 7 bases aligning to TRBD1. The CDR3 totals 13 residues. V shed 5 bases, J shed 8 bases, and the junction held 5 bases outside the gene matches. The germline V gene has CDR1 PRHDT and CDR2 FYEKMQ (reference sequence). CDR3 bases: TGTGCCAGCAGCCCGACAGGGTACGAAAAACTGTTTTTT. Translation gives CASSPTGYEKLFF.

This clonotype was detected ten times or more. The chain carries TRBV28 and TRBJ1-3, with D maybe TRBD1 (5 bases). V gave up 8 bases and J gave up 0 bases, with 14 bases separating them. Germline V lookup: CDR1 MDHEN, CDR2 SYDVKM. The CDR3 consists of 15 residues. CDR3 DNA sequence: TGTGCCAGCCTGGGACTTGATTTCTCTGGAAACACCATATATTTT. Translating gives CASLGLDFSGNTIYF. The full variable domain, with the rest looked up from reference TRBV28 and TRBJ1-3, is DVKVTQSSRYLVKRTGEKVFLECVQDMDHENMFWYRQDPGLGLRLIYFSYDVKMKEKGDIPEGYSVSREKKERFSLILESASTNQTSMYLCASLGLDFSGNTIYFGEGSWLTVV.

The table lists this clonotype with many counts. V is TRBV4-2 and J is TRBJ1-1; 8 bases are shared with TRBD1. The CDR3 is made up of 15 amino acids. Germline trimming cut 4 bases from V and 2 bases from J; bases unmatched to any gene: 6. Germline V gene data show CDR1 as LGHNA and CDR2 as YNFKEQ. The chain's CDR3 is CASSPQDRANTEAFF. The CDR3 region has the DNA TGTGCCAGCAGCCCCCAGGACAGGGCTAACACTGAAGCTTTCTTT.

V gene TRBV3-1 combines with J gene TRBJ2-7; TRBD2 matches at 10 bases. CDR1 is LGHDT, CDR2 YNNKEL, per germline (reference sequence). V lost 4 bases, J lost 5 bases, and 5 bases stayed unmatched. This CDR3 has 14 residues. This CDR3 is CASSRLAGGHEQYF. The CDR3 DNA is TGTGCCAGCAGCCGGTTAGCGGGAGGCCACGAGCAGTACTTC.

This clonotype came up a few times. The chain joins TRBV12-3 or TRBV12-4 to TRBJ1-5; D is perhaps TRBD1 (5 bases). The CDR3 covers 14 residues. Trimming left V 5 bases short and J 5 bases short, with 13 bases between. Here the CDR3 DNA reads TGTGCCAGCAGTCTGGGCGGGGGACATCAGCCCCAGCATTTT. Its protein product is CASSLGGGHQPQHF.

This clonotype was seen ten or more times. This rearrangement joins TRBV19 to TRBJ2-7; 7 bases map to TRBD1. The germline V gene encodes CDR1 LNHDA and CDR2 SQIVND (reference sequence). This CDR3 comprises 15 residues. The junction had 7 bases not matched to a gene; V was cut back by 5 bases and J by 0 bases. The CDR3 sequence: CASSGRQGSSYEQYF. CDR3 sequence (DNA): TGTGCCAGTAGTGGAAGACAGGGAAGCTCCTACGAGCAGTACTTC.

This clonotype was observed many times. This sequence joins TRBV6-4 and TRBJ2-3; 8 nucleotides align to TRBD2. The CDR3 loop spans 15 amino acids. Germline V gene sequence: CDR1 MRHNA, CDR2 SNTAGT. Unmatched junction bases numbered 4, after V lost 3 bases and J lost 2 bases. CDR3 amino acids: CASSEVAGTTDTQYF. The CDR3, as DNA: TGTGCCAGCAGTGAAGTAGCGGGGACCACAGATACGCAGTATTTT.

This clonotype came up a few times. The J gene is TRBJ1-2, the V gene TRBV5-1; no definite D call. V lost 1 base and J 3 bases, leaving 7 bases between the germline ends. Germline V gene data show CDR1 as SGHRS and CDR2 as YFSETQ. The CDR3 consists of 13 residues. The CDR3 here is CASSLREDYGYTF. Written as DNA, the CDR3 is TGCGCCAGCAGCTTGAGGGAAGACTATGGCTACACCTTC.

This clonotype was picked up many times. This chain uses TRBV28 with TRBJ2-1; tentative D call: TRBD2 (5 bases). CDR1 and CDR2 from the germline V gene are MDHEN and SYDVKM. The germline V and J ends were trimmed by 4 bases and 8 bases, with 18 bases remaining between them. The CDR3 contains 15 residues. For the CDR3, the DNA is TGTGCCAGCAGTTCCCCCAGTAGCGCTAAGGATGAGCAGTTCTTC. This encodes CASSSPSSAKDEQFF.